Below, 12 T cell receptor beta chains from the same sample are listed, as sequenced in a study of Graves' ophthalmopathy and Graves' hyperthyroidism. The study amplified TCR beta CDR3 regions using RNA transcripts. First-round RT-PCR employed HTBI primers, with a second-round multiplex PCR after it. TCRdb reprocessed the multiplex PCR reads via MiXCR and lists one record per CDR3 protein. The repertoire includes just over 400,000 distinct CDR3 sequences, roughly 21% of them detected once, and around 3% sits in the top ten. Sequencing was carried out using peripheral blood. The origin of the receptors is a woman younger than 35 with stable Graves' hyperthyroidism.

This clonotype was seen ten or more times. This chain connects TRBV4-3 to TRBJ2-7; 8 nucleotides agree with TRBD1. The V and J ends lost 1 base and 2 bases, in that order; junction bases with no gene match: 4. CDR1 is LGHNA and CDR2 is YSLEER in the germline V gene. The CDR3 totals 15 residues. CDR3 loop: CASSQVTGDPYEQYF. The CDR3 nucleotides are TGCGCCAGCAGCCAAGTGACAGGGGACCCCTACGAGCAGTACTTC.

As DNA, the CDR3 is TGTGCCAGCAGTGCCAGGGTACGCGATGACGAGCAGTACGTC. Protein product: CASSARVRDDEQYV. This chain links TRBV12-3 or TRBV12-4 with TRBJ2-7; D is possibly TRBD1 (5 bases). Trimming cost V 5 bases and J 5 bases, with 16 bases left between them. The CDR3 is 14 residues long.

This clonotype has ten or more counts. This chain connects TRBV19 to TRBJ2-7, with a tentative D call TRBD2 (6 bases). The ends were cut back, 3 bases at V and 1 base at J, with 13 bases in the middle. Germline-derived CDR1 and CDR2 are LNHDA and SQIVND (reference sequence). This CDR3 has 15 amino acids. CDR3 amino acids: CASSMASGESYEQYF. DNA for the CDR3: TGTGCCAGTAGTATGGCCTCGGGGGAATCCTACGAGCAGTACTTC. The whole variable domain, filled in from reference TRBV19 and TRBJ2-7, reads DGGITQSPKYLFRKEGQNVTLSCEQNLNHDAMYWYRQDPGQGLRLIYYSQIVNDFQKGDIAEGYSVSREKKESFPLTVTSAQKNPTAFYLCASSMASGESYEQYFGPGTRLTVT.

This clonotype was counted a few times. The rearrangement joins TRBV18 to TRBJ1-5; D is perhaps TRBD1 (6 bases). CDR1 is KGHSH, CDR2 LQKENI, per germline. The CDR3 has 14 amino acids. V lost 6 bases and J 1 base, leaving 10 bases between the germline ends. CDR3 residues: CASSGDRSNQPQHF. The CDR3 region has the DNA TGTGCCAGCTCGGGCGACAGGAGCAATCAGCCCCAGCATTTT. Full variable domain (rest looked up from reference TRBV18 and TRBJ1-5): NAGVMQNPRHLVRRRGQEARLRCSPMKGHSHVYWYRQLPEEGLKFMVYLQKENIIDESGMPKERFSAEFPKEGPSILRIQQVVRGDSAAYFCASSGDRSNQPQHFGDGTRLSIL.

This clonotype was recorded at least ten times. This chain uses TRBV19 with TRBJ2-5; a possible D gene is TRBD1 (6 bases). Deletions cut 6 bases from V and 3 bases from J, with 17 bases between. This CDR3 region has 15 residues. Germline CDR1 reads LNHDA; CDR2 reads SQIVND (reference sequence). CDR3 DNA: TGTGCCAGTAGGGGAACCGGGACAAAAGAAGAGACCCAGTACTTC. Translation gives CASRGTGTKEETQYF.

The sample holds many counts of this clonotype. V gene TRBV15 combines with J gene TRBJ2-5, with TRBD1 as a possible D gene (5 bases). V was clipped by 0 bases and J by 0 bases, with 8 bases between them. This CDR3 has 15 residues. From germline, CDR1 is LNHNV and CDR2 YYDKDF (reference sequence). The CDR3 bases are TGTGCCACCAGCAGAGATCCAGGGTACCAAGAGACCCAGTACTTC. Translated: CATSRDPGYQETQYF.

This clonotype has at least ten counts. This chain uses TRBV7-2 with TRBJ2-2; D is ambiguous. Between the trimmed V and J ends, which lost 0 bases and 3 bases, there was a span of 11 bases. The CDR3 runs 16 residues. Looked up from germline, CDR1 is SGHTA and CDR2 is FQGNSA. In DNA form, the CDR3 reads TGTGCCAGCAGCTTAGCTGTTGTGGGGTACACCGGGGAGCTGTTTTTT. Its protein product is CASSLAVVGYTGELFF.

On this clonotype: As the CDR3 is not closed by the conserved phenylalanine or tryptophan, this likely results from a read error. Because the CDR3's place on the DNA is in doubt, the DNA is left out and the CDR3 is given as listed by TCRdb. V gene TRBV18 combines with J gene TRBJ2-7. The CDR3 is made up of 14 amino acids, end residues included. Germline assignment: CDR1 KGHSH and CDR2 LQKENI. The CDR3 here is CASSPMKIPYEEYL.

This clonotype appeared many times. The chain is built from TRBV12-3 or TRBV12-4 and TRBJ2-5; 10 nucleotides line up with TRBD2. V dropped 6 bases and J dropped 4; count of bases not matched to a gene: 2. The CDR3 has 13 residues. The CDR3 loop is CASSWTSGETQYF. As DNA, the CDR3 is TGTGCCAGCAGCTGGACTAGCGGAGAGACCCAGTACTTC.

This clonotype was recorded at least ten times. The chain carries TRBV27 and TRBJ1-2, with D hard to call. Between the trimmed V and J ends, which lost 5 bases and 0 bases, there was a span of 13 bases. The CDR3 is 15 residues long. Germline lookup yields CDR1 MNHEY and CDR2 SMNVEV (reference sequence). CDR3 amino acids: CASSPSGIANYGYTF. The CDR3 bases are TGTGCCAGCAGTCCCTCAGGTATAGCTAACTATGGCTACACCTTC.

Remarks on this clonotype: A much larger clone differs by one base, so this may be a read error. V gene TRBV9 combines with J gene TRBJ2-7; perhaps TRBD2 as D (6 bases). This CDR3 contains 14 residues. V was trimmed by 3 bases and J by 2 bases, leaving 12 bases between them. CDR1 and CDR2 from the germline V gene are SGDLS and YYNGEE. Written as DNA, the CDR3 is TGTGCCAGCAGCGCGGGAGTAGGGACCTACGAGCAGTACTTC. Its translation: CASSAGVGTYEQYF.

In this sample, this clonotype turned up many times. The chain joins TRBV20-1 to TRBJ2-4, with 7 bases lining up with TRBD1. J gave up 9 bases and V 1 base, and 12 bases lay outside the gene matches. The CDR3 sequence is 15 residues long. Germline CDR1 and CDR2: DFQATT and SNEGSKA (reference sequence). CDR3 coding DNA: TGCAGTGCTAGAGTACCAGGGGGAGACGTGGGCATTCAGTACTTC. The encoded protein is CSARVPGGDVGIQYF.